A single T cell receptor beta chain is shown here with its context. The antigen remains unidentified. Peripheral blood samples and lesional scalp punch biopsies were obtained from alopecia areata patients. The data stem from a study of CD8+ T cells in alopecia areata. Study background: In an open-label trial, patients got 5 to 10 mg tofacitinib twice daily.

The germline gives CDR1 DFQATT, CDR2 SNEGSKA (reference sequence). V was shortened by 2 bases and J by 6 bases, with 7 bases between the two germline ends. The CDR3 is 11 residues long. General study points: Affected scalp, especially in alopecia totalis/universalis, had a higher clonality than normal scalp did.

RNA extraction and reverse transcription yielded cDNA as sequencing template. TCRdb's copy holds only in-frame clones and misses some; the assay was immunoSEQ multiplex PCR. This sample has 110,000 or so clones, with 35% to 40% found just once. The chain joins TRBV20-1 to TRBJ1-1; D unresolved. Sequenced sample: CD4+ T cells sorted from blood. The source of this sequence is a human donor with alopecia areata. This chain's CDR3 is CSARRYAEAFF. In DNA form, the CDR3 reads TGCAGTGCTAGAAGATACGCTGAAGCTTTCTTT.